This is a list of T cell receptor beta chains from one sample in a study of shared clonotypes between healthy human individuals. Sequencing was performed with immunoSEQ multiplex PCR; in TCRdb, only in-frame clones are kept and a portion is missing. Of over 1.4 million clones in the sample, roughly 96% were seen once. Sequenced sample: naive CD4+ T cells sorted from blood. The receptors here all came from a man in his thirties or forties in good health. Both conserved end residues are part of each CDR3. D genes are given only for firm matches. Where a row states a size, it is once, few, many or the class of an expanded clone; other rows omit it.

v_gene	abundance	j_gene	d_gene	CDR3nt	CDR3aa
TRBV29-1	NA	TRBJ1-4	NA	TGCAGCGTTGTTGGGGGAAATGAAAAACTGTTTTTT	CSVVGGNEKLFF
TRBV19	NA	TRBJ2-1	TRBD1	TGTGCCAGTAGTACCGGGAGACAGGGGGACGCCTACAATGAGCAGTTCTTC	CASSTGRQGDAYNEQFF
TRBV7-9	NA	TRBJ2-7	TRBD1	TGTGCCAGCAGCGTTATGCAGGGGGTAGACGAGCAGTACTTC	CASSVMQGVDEQYF
TRBV29-1	NA	TRBJ2-5	TRBD1	TGCAGCGTTTCTCAAGGGACAGGGGAGACCCAGTACTTC	CSVSQGTGETQYF
TRBV5-1	once	TRBJ2-2	NA	TGCGCCAGCAGCCCCCGGGGGCCTTCAAACACCGGGGAGCTGTTTTTT	CASSPRGPSNTGELFF
TRBV28	NA	TRBJ2-5	NA	TGTGCCAGCAGTGGACTTAAAGAGACCCAGTACTTC	CASSGLKETQYF
TRBV19	NA	TRBJ2-1	NA	TGTGCCAGTACCCGACGGGGGACCTCCTACAATGAGCAGTTCTTC	CASTRRGTSYNEQFF
TRBV14	NA	TRBJ2-1	TRBD2	TGTGCCAGCAGCGAACCGGGACTAGGGGTTACTGAGCAGTTCTTC	CASSEPGLGVTEQFF
TRBV7-3	NA	TRBJ2-2	NA	TGTGCCAGCAGCTTAGGGAACACCGGGGAGCTGTTTTTT	CASSLGNTGELFF
TRBV7-5	NA	TRBJ1-1	NA	TGTGTCAGAAGCTCAAAAAGAGATATGAACACTGAAGCTTTCTTT	CVRSSKRDMNTEAFF
TRBV5-1	NA	TRBJ2-1	NA	TGCGCCAGCAGCCCCCGGACGCAAGTTACATTCTCCTACAATGAGCAGTTCTTC	CASSPRTQVTFSYNEQFF